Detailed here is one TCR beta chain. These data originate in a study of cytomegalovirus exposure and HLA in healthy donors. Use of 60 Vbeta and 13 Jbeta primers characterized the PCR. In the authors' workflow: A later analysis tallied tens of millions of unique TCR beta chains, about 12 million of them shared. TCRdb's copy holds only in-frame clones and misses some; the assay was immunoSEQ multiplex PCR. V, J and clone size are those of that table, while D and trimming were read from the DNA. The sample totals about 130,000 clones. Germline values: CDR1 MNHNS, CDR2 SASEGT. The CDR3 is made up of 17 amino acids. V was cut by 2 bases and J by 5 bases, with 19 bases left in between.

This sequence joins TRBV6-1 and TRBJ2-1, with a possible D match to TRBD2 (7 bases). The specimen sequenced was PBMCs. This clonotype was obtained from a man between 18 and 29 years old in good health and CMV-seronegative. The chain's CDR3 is CASSEWGLAAQNNEQFF. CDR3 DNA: TGTGCCAGCAGTGAATGGGGGCTAGCGGCACAAAACAATGAGCAGTTCTTC.